The clone carrying this TCR beta chain showed up just a few times. The entry originates in a study of blood T cell repertoires in COVID-19. Overall study: Some COVID-19 samples were acute and others convalescent; all came from the United States, Italy and Spain.

In the original processing: Estimated nucleated cell counts came from reference gene primer amplification. TCRdb's table, derived via immunoSEQ multiplex PCR, lists solely in-frame clones and lacks some. Clonal size and the V and J genes are those of that table, whereas D and trimming came from the DNA. Here the sample spans roughly 160,000 clones, about 88% being singletons. Sequencing was done on a sample of peripheral blood. This TCR was recovered from a young man with acute or convalescent COVID-19.

CDR3 nucleotide sequence: TGTGCCAGCAGCACCCAATTTCAGGGGAGGGGGGCTTTCTTT. As protein: CASSTQFQGRGAFF. The V and J genes are TRBV7-2 and TRBJ1-1; a weak D match, TRBD1 (6 bases). Looked up from germline, CDR1 is SGHTA and CDR2 is FQGNSA. This CDR3 comprises 14 residues. The ends were cut back, 5 bases at V and 11 bases at J, with 21 bases in the middle.